This TCR beta chain was captured by sequencing in a study of early T cells in non-severe SARS-CoV-2 infection. This clonotype was seen only a few times. TCRdb called the 5' RACE reads again in MiXCR, with one record for every CDR3 protein. The sample contains roughly 120,000 distinct CDR3 sequences, 15% of which appear only once. This CDR3 contains 15 residues. V was shortened by 7 bases and J by 0 bases, with 13 bases between the two germline ends. The germline CDR1 and CDR2 sequences are SGHRS and YFSETQ. Sequencing was done on a sample of whole blood. This TCR came from an adult who was a healthcare worker with PCR-confirmed SARS-CoV-2 infection or an uninfected control (not recorded which). The rearrangement links TRBV5-1 to TRBJ2-2; D possibly corresponds to TRBD2 (6 bases). The CDR3 region is CASSRGTSNTGELFF. The CDR3, as DNA: TGCGCCAGCTCTCGGGGGACGTCGAACACCGGGGAGCTGTTTTTT. Combining the CDR3 with reference TRBV5-1 and TRBJ2-2 gives the whole variable domain KAGVTQTPRYLIKTRGQQVTLSCSPISGHRSVSWYQQTPGQGLQFLFEYFSETQRNKGNFPGRFSGRQFSNSRSEMNVSTLELGDSALYLCASSRGTSNTGELFFGEGSRLTVL.